The TCR beta chain under discussion was sequenced for a study of Graves' ophthalmopathy and Graves' hyperthyroidism. General study findings and limits: Blood also held most thyroid clonotypes expanded above 0.001 frequency.

Clinicians diagnosed using symptoms, serum thyroxine, TRAb, thyroid ultrasound and orbital computed tomography. This clonotype was observed at least ten times. Its antigen remains unknown. The germline CDR1 and CDR2 sequences are SGHAT and FQNNGV. Trimming left V 9 bases short and J 7 bases short, with 19 bases between. This CDR3 comprises 13 residues. RNA transcripts served as template for amplifying TCR beta CDR3 sequences. Following a first-round RT-PCR that used HTBI primers, a second-round multiplex PCR was carried out. Using its own MiXCR run on the multiplex PCR reads, TCRdb lists one record per CDR3 protein. The sample holds about 480,000 distinct CDR3 sequences, roughly an eighth seen once.

The chain has TRBV11-2 and TRBJ2-7; D not certain. The source is a woman in her twenties or thirties with Graves' ophthalmopathy. Sequencing input: blood. CDR3: CASRRDVRREQYF. CDR3 DNA: TGTGCCAGTAGACGAGATGTGAGGCGTGAGCAGTACTTC.